These 29 T cell receptor beta chains were all obtained from the same sample, sequenced in a study of shared clonotypes between healthy human individuals (TCRdb year 2020). The library was obtained by the immunoSEQ multiplex PCR assay. Imported from immuneACCESS, the table was reduced by TCRdb to in-frame sequences with V and J called. These copies leave out some clones; in studies compared against another copy, an unresolved V gene accounts for under half, and the cause of the remainder is not known. The sample table contains approximately 2,000,000 clones; only one count was recorded for 80% to 95% of them. The ten largest clonotypes hold 0.37% of the sample. What was sequenced was naive CD4+ T cells from PBMCs. The sample's cell subset or site label, in plain terms: CD45RA+ positively selected. These receptors were obtained from a young man in good health. Some clones in this sample may be carry-over from other donors' samples.

The chain combines TRBV5-4 with TRBJ2-7; no clear D gene. This CDR3 has 14 residues. Trimming cost V 2 bases and J 3 bases, with 12 bases left between them. The germline CDR1 and CDR2 sequences are SGHNT and YYREEE (reference sequence). CDR3 protein: CASSLGGGHYEQYF. The CDR3 DNA follows: TGTGCCAGCAGCTTAGGCGGTGGGCACTACGAGCAGTACTTC.

This clone was seen only once. The chain has TRBV28 and TRBJ1-1, with D maybe TRBD1 (5 bases). The CDR3 extends over 14 amino acids. The germline V gene encodes CDR1 MDHEN and CDR2 SYDVKM. V shed 4 bases and J shed 5 bases, with 14 bases lying between them. The CDR3 coding sequence is TGTGCCAGCAGTTCAGGGCAGCTCATAACTGAAGCTTTCTTT. It is translated as CASSSGQLITEAFF.

Concerning this clone itself: This CDR3 is also generated by other DNA sequences in the sample. The chain is built from TRBV5-1 and TRBJ2-5, with 8 bases lining up with TRBD1. CDR3 size: 14 residues. V lost 3 bases, J lost 5 bases, and 6 bases stayed unmatched. Germline V gene lookup returns CDR1 SGHRS and CDR2 YFSETQ. The CDR3, as DNA: TGCGCCAGCAGCTCAGGACAGGGCAGGGAGACCCAGTACTTC. Amino acids: CASSSGQGRETQYF.

J is TRBJ1-1 and V is TRBV27, with a tentative D call TRBD1 (5 bases). Trimming cost V 0 bases and J 1 base, with 12 bases left between them. CDR1 is MNHEY and CDR2 is SMNVEV in the germline V gene (reference sequence). This CDR3 is built from 16 residues. CDR3 region: CASSLSSWQGNTEAFF. CDR3 DNA: TGTGCCAGCAGTTTATCGTCTTGGCAGGGGAACACTGAAGCTTTCTTT.

This chain joins TRBV9 and TRBJ2-1, with D hard to call. V was clipped by 0 bases and J by 1 base, with 8 bases between them. Germline V CDR1 and CDR2: SGDLS, YYNGEE. The CDR3 length is 15 residues. DNA for the CDR3: TGTGCCAGCAGCGTAGGGGTCACATCCTACAATGAGCAGTTCTTC. This codes for CASSVGVTSYNEQFF.

The J gene is TRBJ2-1, the V gene TRBV14; 7 nucleotides line up with TRBD1. V lost 4 bases to trimming and J lost 7 bases; unmatched junction nucleotides: 10. The CDR3 consists of 15 residues. CDR1 is SGHDN, CDR2 FVKESK, per germline. CDR3 nucleotide sequence: TGTGCCAGCAGCCGACGGGACAGATGGTTGAATGAGCAGTTCTTC. This codes for CASSRRDRWLNEQFF.

The rearrangement joins TRBV29-1 to TRBJ1-1, with 9 bases identical to TRBD1. Germline assignment: CDR1 SQVTM and CDR2 ANQGSEA. V trimming: 6 bases; J trimming: 6 bases; junction bases outside the gene matches: 5. The CDR3 consists of 12 residues. This CDR3 reads CSVGGTGPEAFF. The DNA of the CDR3 is TGCAGCGTGGGCGGGACAGGGCCTGAAGCTTTCTTT.

A remark on this clone: Different DNA sequences within this sample yield the same CDR3. The chain joins TRBV4-3 to TRBJ1-1; D might be TRBD1 (5 bases). The CDR3 runs 13 residues. Trimming cost V 1 base and J 3 bases, with 6 bases left between them. The germline gives CDR1 LGHNA, CDR2 YSLEER. CDR3 nucleotides: TGCGCCAGCAGCCAAGTCAGGGACACTGAAGCTTTCTTT. It is translated as CASSQVRDTEAFF.

This CDR3 is CASRKRGTGLGGELFF. The CDR3 bases are TGTGCCAGCAGAAAACGTGGGACAGGGTTGGGCGGGGAGCTGTTTTTT. The chain employs TRBV6-6 and TRBJ2-2, with TRBD1 matching 9 bases. Germline CDR1 and CDR2: MNHNY and SVGAGI (reference sequence). V trimming: 6 bases; J trimming: 7 bases; junction bases outside the gene matches: 12. CDR3 size: 16 residues.

The CDR3 protein is CASSSRTSGSYNEQFF. The CDR3 nucleotides are TGTGCCAGCAGCTCCCGGACTAGCGGATCCTACAATGAGCAGTTCTTC. The chain links TRBV7-3 to TRBJ2-1, with 10 positions matching TRBD2. Trimming removed 4 bases from V and 1 base from J; junction bases left unmatched: 4. This CDR3 region has 16 residues. Per the germline V gene, CDR1 is SGHTA and CDR2 is FQGTGA.

In this sample, this clone turned up a few times. This sample also contains other DNA sequences that code for the same CDR3. V is TRBV15 and J is TRBJ1-4; the D is unclear. V lost 1 base and J lost 4, with 4 bases in between. The germline V gene encodes CDR1 LNHNV and CDR2 YYDKDF (reference sequence). CDR3 length: 13 amino acids. The CDR3 DNA is TGTGCCACCAGCAGAGGCTTTAATGAAAAACTGTTTTTT. Translating gives CATSRGFNEKLFF.

V usage is TRBV5-4 and J usage is TRBJ2-2; a weak D match, TRBD1 (6 bases). Germline loops: CDR1 SGHNT, CDR2 YYREEE (reference sequence). The CDR3 covers 16 residues. The ends were cut back, 4 bases at V and 6 bases at J, with 19 bases in the middle. Written as DNA, the CDR3 is TGTGCCAGCAGCCTCTCGGCAGGGGCGGATGCCGGGGAGCTGTTTTTT. Translated: CASSLSAGADAGELFF.

A single count supports this clone. The chain employs TRBV28 and TRBJ1-3; no clear D. V lost 2 bases and J 0 bases, leaving 8 bases between the germline ends. The germline gives CDR1 MDHEN, CDR2 SYDVKM. The CDR3 length is 15 residues. The CDR3 here is CASSLDTSSGNTIYF. The CDR3 nucleotides are TGTGCCAGCAGTTTAGACACGAGCTCTGGAAACACCATATATTTT.

Concerning this clone itself: The same CDR3 arises from other DNA sequences in this sample as well. The CDR3 nucleotides read TGCGCCAGCAGAACCGGAAACACTGAAGCTTTCTTT. Encoded protein: CASRTGNTEAFF. The rearrangement links TRBV5-1 to TRBJ1-1; D is ambiguous. The V end lost 5 bases, the J end lost 2 bases, and 7 bases lay between the germline ends. The CDR3 sequence is 12 residues long. Per the germline V gene, CDR1 is SGHRS and CDR2 is YFSETQ. Filled out from reference TRBV5-1 and TRBJ1-1, the complete variable domain reads KAGVTQTPRYLIKTRGQQVTLSCSPISGHRSVSWYQQTPGQGLQFLFEYFSETQRNKGNFPGRFSGRQFSNSRSEMNVSTLELGDSALYLCASRTGNTEAFFGQGTRLTVV.

This sequence joins TRBV7-7 and TRBJ2-6; D is unresolved. The germline gives CDR1 SSHAT, CDR2 FNYEAQ (reference sequence). The CDR3 is 14 residues long. V was shortened by 1 base and J by 2 bases, with 3 bases between the two germline ends. The CDR3 reads CASSLGAGANVLTF. DNA for the CDR3: TGTGCCAGCAGCTTAGGGGCTGGGGCCAACGTCCTGACTTTC.

With respect to this clone: Distinct nucleotide sequences in the sample also encode this CDR3. This chain links TRBV6-5 with TRBJ2-5; D not resolved. Trimming left V 0 bases short and J 5 bases short, with 7 bases between. CDR1 and CDR2 from the germline V gene are MNHEY and SVGAGI. The length of the CDR3 is 13 residues. The CDR3 bases are TGTGCCAGCAGTTACTCGAGGCGGGAGACCCAGTACTTC. Encoded protein: CASSYSRRETQYF.

V and J are TRBV28 and TRBJ2-1; a weak D match, TRBD2 (5 bases). Germline CDR1 is MDHEN and CDR2 is SYDVKM. The CDR3 extends over 15 amino acids. The germline V and J ends were trimmed by 2 bases and 3 bases, with 11 bases remaining between them. The CDR3 DNA follows: TGTGCCAGCAGTTTAACCTCGGCGGGCTACAATGAGCAGTTCTTC. Amino acid sequence: CASSLTSAGYNEQFF.

The J gene is TRBJ2-2, the V gene TRBV7-9; D possibly uses TRBD1 or TRBD2 (6 bases each). This CDR3 has 15 amino acids. Trimming pared 4 bases from V and 3 bases from J, leaving 12 bases between. CDR1 SEHNR and CDR2 FQNEAQ come from the germline V gene (reference sequence). CDR3 sequence: CASSYSGAYTGELFF. DNA for the CDR3: TGTGCCAGCAGCTACTCGGGGGCCTACACCGGGGAGCTGTTTTTT.

The genes are TRBV4-1 and TRBJ2-5; 9 nucleotides agree with TRBD2. The CDR3 totals 15 residues. Looked up from germline, CDR1 is MGHRA and CDR2 is YSYEKL. V shed 1 base, J shed 1 base, and the junction held 1 base outside the gene matches. CDR3 loop: CASSQASGAQETQYF. Written as DNA, the CDR3 is TGCGCCAGCAGCCAAGCTAGCGGGGCCCAAGAGACCCAGTACTTC.

The chain is built from TRBV5-1 and TRBJ2-3, with D uncertain. V gave up 0 bases and J gave up 0 bases, with 11 bases separating them. The CDR3 has 16 amino acids. Germline V gene lookup returns CDR1 SGHRS and CDR2 YFSETQ. The CDR3 protein is CASSLAGPTSTDTQYF. The CDR3 bases are TGCGCCAGCAGCTTGGCCGGGCCGACTAGCACAGATACGCAGTATTTT.

The V and J genes are TRBV5-1 and TRBJ2-7, with 7 bases aligning to TRBD2. The CDR3 totals 14 residues. Per germline, CDR1 SGHRS and CDR2 YFSETQ. V shed 5 bases, J shed 1 base, and the junction held 6 bases outside the gene matches. CDR3 in DNA: TGCGCCAGCAGGCCTGAAGCGGGGTCCTACGAGCAGTACTTC. As protein: CASRPEAGSYEQYF.

This clone turned up a few times. J is TRBJ1-5 and V is TRBV5-1, with no clear D. With 2 bases removed from V and 4 bases from J, the gap between germline ends came to 7 bases. The CDR3 has 13 amino acids. Per the germline V gene, CDR1 is SGHRS and CDR2 is YFSETQ. DNA for the CDR3: TGCGCCAGCAGCTTTCAGCCTAATCAGCCCCAGCATTTT. Amino acids: CASSFQPNQPQHF.

The rearrangement uses TRBV5-1 and TRBJ2-5, with 8 bases aligning to TRBD1. Germline CDR1 SGHRS, CDR2 YFSETQ. The CDR3 contains 14 residues. The V and J ends lost 8 bases and 11 bases, in that order; junction bases with no gene match: 17. Written as DNA, the CDR3 is TGCGCCAGTAGCCCGGGACAGGACCCGTTCGGGCAGTACTTC. This codes for CASSPGQDPFGQYF.

The chain couples TRBV5-1 to TRBJ2-7; 12 bases match TRBD2. Germline assignment: CDR1 SGHRS and CDR2 YFSETQ. The V gene end was trimmed by 1 base and the J gene end by 1 base; junction bases not matched to a gene: 12. The CDR3 consists of 19 residues. CDR3 sequence reads: CASSLRPGGGLAGSYEQYF. The CDR3 nucleotides are TGCGCCAGCAGCTTGCGCCCAGGGGGAGGACTAGCGGGATCCTACGAGCAGTACTTC. The full variable domain, its missing parts supplied by reference TRBV5-1 and TRBJ2-7, is KAGVTQTPRYLIKTRGQQVTLSCSPISGHRSVSWYQQTPGQGLQFLFEYFSETQRNKGNFPGRFSGRQFSNSRSEMNVSTLELGDSALYLCASSLRPGGGLAGSYEQYFGPGTRLTVT.

The rearrangement uses TRBV30 and TRBJ2-5; tentative D call: TRBD2 (5 bases). The last part of the DNA fits TRBJ2-7 better; the J call may be wrong. The V gene's germline CDR1 is GTSNPN and CDR2 SVGIG (reference sequence). The CDR3 runs to 12 residues. The DNA of the CDR3 is TGTGCCTGTCAGACGGGGATCTACGAGCAGTACTTC. This encodes CACQTGIYEQYF.

The V gene is TRBV11-2, the J gene TRBJ2-1; 10 nucleotides agree with TRBD2. Trimming at V came to 4 bases and at J to 9 bases, leaving 6 bases not matched to a gene. The CDR3 contains 14 residues. In germline, CDR1 is SGHAT, CDR2 FQNNGV. CDR3 sequence reads: CASSSASGRGEQFF. The CDR3 DNA reads TGTGCCAGCAGCTCGGCTAGCGGGAGAGGTGAGCAGTTCTTC.

The chain is built from TRBV11-2 and TRBJ2-3; TRBD1 is a possible D gene (6 bases). Germline V gene data show CDR1 as SGHAT and CDR2 as FQNNGV. Trimming shortened V by 5 bases and J by 3 bases, and 15 bases separated the two germline ends. CDR3 length: 15 amino acids. The CDR3 DNA reads TGTGCCAGCAGCCTCCAGGGGTCGGTGACAGATACGCAGTATTTT. It specifies CASSLQGSVTDTQYF.

The CDR3 nucleotides are TGTGCCAGCGGGGGACAGGGAGGTTCCTACGAGCAGTACTTC. Protein sequence: CASGGQGGSYEQYF. This chain links TRBV25-1 with TRBJ2-7; TRBD1 matches 9 bases. J lost 1 base, V lost 8 bases, and 6 bases had no gene match. Germline V gene lookup returns CDR1 MGHDK and CDR2 SYGVNS. The CDR3 runs to 14 residues.

This sequence joins TRBV6-1 and TRBJ1-1; D gene unclear. With 8 bases removed from V and 1 base from J, the gap between germline ends came to 14 bases. Germline V CDR1 and CDR2: MNHNS, SASEGT. The CDR3 is 14 amino acids. Here the CDR3 DNA reads TGTGCCAGCTACTCGGAGCGGGGGAACACTGAAGCTTTCTTT. This sequence encodes CASYSERGNTEAFF.